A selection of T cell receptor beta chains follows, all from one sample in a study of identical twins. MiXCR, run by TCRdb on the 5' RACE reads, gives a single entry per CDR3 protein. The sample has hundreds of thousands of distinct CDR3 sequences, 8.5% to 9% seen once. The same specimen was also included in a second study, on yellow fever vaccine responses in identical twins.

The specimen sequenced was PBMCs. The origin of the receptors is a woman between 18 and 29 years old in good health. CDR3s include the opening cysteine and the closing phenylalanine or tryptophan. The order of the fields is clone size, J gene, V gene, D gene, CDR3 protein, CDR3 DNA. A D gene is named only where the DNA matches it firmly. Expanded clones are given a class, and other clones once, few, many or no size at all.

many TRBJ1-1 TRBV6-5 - CASSYSIATEAFF TGTGCCAGCAGTTACTCGATAGCCACTGAAGCTTTCTTT
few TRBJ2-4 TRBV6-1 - CASSQGGGRAKNIQYF TGTGCCAGCAGTCAAGGAGGAGGGCGAGCCAAAAACATTCAGTACTTC
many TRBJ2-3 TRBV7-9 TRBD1 CATTGQGITDTQYF TGTGCCACTACGGGACAGGGTATTACAGATACGCAGTATTTT
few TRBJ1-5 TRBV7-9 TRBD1 CASSLQGDGQPQHF TGTGCCAGCAGCCTTCAGGGGGATGGTCAGCCCCAGCATTTT
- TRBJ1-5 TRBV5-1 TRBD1 CASSLVSFGTDNQPQHF TGCGCCAGCAGCTTGGTAAGCTTCGGGACAGATAATCAGCCCCAGCATTTT
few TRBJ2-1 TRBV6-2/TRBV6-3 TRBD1 CASNDRDRGYNEQFF TGTGCCAGCAACGACCGGGACAGGGGTTATAATGAGCAGTTCTTC
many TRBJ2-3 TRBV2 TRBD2 CASKGTSGGAWDTQYF TGTGCCAGCAAAGGGACTAGCGGGGGGGCCTGGGATACGCAGTATTTT
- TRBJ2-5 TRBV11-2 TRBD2 CASSLRLGGTRQETQYF TGTGCCAGCAGCTTACGGTTGGGAGGGACTAGACAAGAGACCCAGTACTTC
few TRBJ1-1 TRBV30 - CAWKGEDTEAFF TGTGCCTGGAAGGGTGAGGACACTGAAGCTTTCTTT
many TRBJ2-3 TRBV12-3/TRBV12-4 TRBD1 CASSLGTGTATQYF TGTGCCAGCAGTTTAGGCACAGGGACAGCTACGCAGTATTTT
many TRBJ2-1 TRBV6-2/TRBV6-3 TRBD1 CAITGGSYNEQFF TGTGCGATCACAGGGGGCTCCTACAATGAGCAGTTCTTC
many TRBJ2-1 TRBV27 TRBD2 CASSLRAGGYNEQFF TGTGCCAGCAGTTTAAGGGCGGGGGGGTACAATGAGCAGTTCTTC
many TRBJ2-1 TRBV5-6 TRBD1 CASSLARVLGQGNNEQFF TGTGCCAGCAGCTTGGCGCGAGTCTTAGGACAGGGGAACAATGAGCAGTTCTTC
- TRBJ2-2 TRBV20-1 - CSARYRTTNTGELFF TGCAGTGCTAGATACAGAACTACGAACACCGGGGAGCTGTTTTTT
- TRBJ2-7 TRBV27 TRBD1 CASSLSLGDRRYEQYF TGTGCCAGCAGTTTATCTTTAGGGGACAGACGTTACGAGCAGTACTTC
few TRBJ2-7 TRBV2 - CASSGVRISYEQYF TGTGCCAGCAGTGGGGTACGGATAAGCTACGAGCAGTACTTC
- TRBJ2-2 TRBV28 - CASSLSLNTGELFF TGTGCCAGCAGTTTATCTCTGAACACCGGGGAGCTGTTTTTT
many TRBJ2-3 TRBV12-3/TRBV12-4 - CASTPGGSTDTQYF TGTGCCAGCACCCCGGGTGGGAGCACAGATACGCAGTATTTT
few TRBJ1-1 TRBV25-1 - CASRGPEVNTEAFF TGTGCCAGCAGGGGCCCTGAGGTGAACACTGAAGCTTTCTTT
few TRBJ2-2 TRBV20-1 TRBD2 CSARTSGSTGELFF TGCAGTGCTCGAACTAGCGGTTCCACCGGGGAGCTGTTTTTT
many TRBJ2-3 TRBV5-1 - CASSLALLPRDTQYF TGCGCCAGCAGCTTGGCCCTTCTACCCAGAGATACGCAGTATTTT
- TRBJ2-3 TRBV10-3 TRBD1 CAISGDRAPTDTQYF TGTGCCATCAGTGGGGACAGGGCACCCACAGATACGCAGTATTTT
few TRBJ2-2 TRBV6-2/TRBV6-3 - CASSFLAAGELFF TGTGCCAGCAGTTTCCTAGCAGCCGGGGAGCTGTTTTTT
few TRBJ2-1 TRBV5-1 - CASSLASEYNEQFF TGCGCCAGCAGCTTGGCCTCGGAATACAATGAGCAGTTCTTC
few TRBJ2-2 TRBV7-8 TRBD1 CASSLGLGQYTGELFF TGTGCCAGCAGCTTAGGGTTGGGACAGTACACCGGGGAGCTGTTTTTT
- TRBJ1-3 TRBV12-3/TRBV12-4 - CASSSSASGNTIYF TGTGCCAGCAGTTCAAGCGCCTCTGGAAACACCATATATTTT
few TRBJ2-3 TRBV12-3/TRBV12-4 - CASTFVADVLHTDTQYF TGTGCCAGCACCTTCGTGGCGGATGTTCTACACACAGATACGCAGTATTTT
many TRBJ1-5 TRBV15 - CATSKEFAGWNQPQHF TGTGCCACCAGCAAAGAGTTCGCAGGGTGGAATCAGCCCCAGCATTTT
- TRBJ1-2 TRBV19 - CASSIGGMTVDYGYTF TGTGCCAGTAGTATAGGTGGGATGACTGTGGACTATGGCTACACCTTC
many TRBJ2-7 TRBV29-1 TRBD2 CSAAGGVYEQYF TGCAGCGCCGCGGGGGGCGTCTACGAGCAGTACTTC
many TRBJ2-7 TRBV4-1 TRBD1 CASSQAGQGSDEQYF TGCGCCAGCAGCCAAGCAGGACAGGGTTCGGACGAGCAGTACTTC
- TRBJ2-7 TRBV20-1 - CSPRTQTYEQYF TGCAGCCCGAGGACACAGACCTACGAGCAGTACTTC
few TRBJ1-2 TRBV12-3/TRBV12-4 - CASSLGGTVYGYTF TGTGCCAGCAGTTTAGGGGGGACGGTATATGGCTACACCTTC
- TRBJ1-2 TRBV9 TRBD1 CASSATGTVSAYGYTF TGTGCCAGCAGCGCTACCGGGACAGTAAGCGCGTACGGCTACACCTTC
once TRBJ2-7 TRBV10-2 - CASSESRLTYEQDF TGCGCCAGCAGTGAGTCGAGACTAACCTACGAGCAGGACTTC
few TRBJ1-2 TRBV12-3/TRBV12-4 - CASSLQGWMGLGYTF TGTGCCAGCAGTTTACAGGGTTGGATGGGTCTAGGCTACACCTTC
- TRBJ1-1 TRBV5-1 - CASSLVPDTNTEAFF TGCGCCAGCAGCTTGGTACCGGACACGAACACTGAAGCTTTCTTT
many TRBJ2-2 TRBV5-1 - CASSWSGELFF TGCGCCAGCAGCTGGTCCGGGGAGCTGTTTTTT
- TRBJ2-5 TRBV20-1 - CSASYLTMKETQYF TGCAGTGCTAGTTACTTGACCATGAAAGAGACCCAGTACTTC
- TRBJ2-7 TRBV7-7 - CASSPSAGFEQYF TGTGCTAGCAGCCCCTCTGCAGGGTTCGAGCAGTACTTC
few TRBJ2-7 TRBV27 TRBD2 CASSRTGGPGYEQYF TGTGCCAGCAGCCGAACGGGGGGTCCGGGTTACGAGCAGTACTTC
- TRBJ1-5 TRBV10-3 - CAISDKGGPQPQHF TGTGCCATCAGTGATAAGGGGGGCCCTCAGCCCCAGCATTTT